This T cell receptor beta chain was documented in a study of sequential checkpoint blockade in melanoma. Across the whole study: First-line arms were nivolumab then ipilimumab, or the reverse, randomized 1:1. 85 to 95 pretreatment tumor DNA samples were TCRβ immunosequenced. Twenty-two patients had matched tumor biopsies before treatment and at week 13 after nivolumab or ipilimumab alone.

Some clones are missing from TCRdb's copy, which holds only in-frame ones; the method was immunoSEQ multiplex PCR. This table has fewer than 6,500 clones, around 21% appearing once. Sample treatment: randomized to nivolumab then ipilimumab (arm A) or the reverse (arm B). This clone was detected only a few times. The sequences come from tumor tissue (inferred from file names), collected from a patient given nivolumab and ipilimumab in sequence. The sequence came from a human donor with melanoma.

This chain's CDR3 is CASTTRTVTATNEKLFF. The CDR3 nucleotides are TGTGCCAGTACCACGAGGACAGTTACTGCAACTAATGAAAAACTGTTTTTT. The V gene is TRBV19, the J gene TRBJ1-4; perhaps TRBD1 as D (6 bases). This CDR3 comprises 17 residues. Trimming cost V 7 bases and J 0 bases, with 18 bases left between them. Germline V CDR1 and CDR2: LNHDA, SQIVND (reference sequence).